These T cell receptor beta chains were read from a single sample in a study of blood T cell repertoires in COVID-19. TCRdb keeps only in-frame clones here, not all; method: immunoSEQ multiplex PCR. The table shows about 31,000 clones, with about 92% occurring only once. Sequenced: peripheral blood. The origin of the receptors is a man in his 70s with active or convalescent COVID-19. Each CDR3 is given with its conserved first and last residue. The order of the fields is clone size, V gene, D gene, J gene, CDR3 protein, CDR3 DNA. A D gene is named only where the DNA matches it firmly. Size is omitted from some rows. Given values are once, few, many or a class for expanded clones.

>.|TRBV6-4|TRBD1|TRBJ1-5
CASSDRGNQPQHF
TGTGCCAGCTCGGACAGGGGGAATCAGCCCCAGCATTTT
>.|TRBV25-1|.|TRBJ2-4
CASSSQENIQYF
TGTGCCAGCAGTTCACAGGAAAACATTCAGTACTTC
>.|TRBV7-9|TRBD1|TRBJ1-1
CASSPQGVNTEAFF
TGTGCCAGCAGCCCCCAGGGGGTGAACACTGAAGCTTTCTTT
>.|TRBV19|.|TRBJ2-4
CASSIDLSRIGGGGAKNIQYF
TGTGCCAGTAGTATAGATTTATCCCGGATTGGGGGCGGTGGGGCCAAAAACATTCAGTACTTC
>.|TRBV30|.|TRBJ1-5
CAWSVHRQVNQPQHF
TGTGCCTGGAGTGTACACAGACAGGTTAATCAGCCCCAGCATTTT
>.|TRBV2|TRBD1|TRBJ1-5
CARGGRDSNQPQHF
TGTGCCAGAGGGGGCCGGGATAGCAATCAGCCCCAGCATTTT
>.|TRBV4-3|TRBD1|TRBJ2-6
CASSLNRGPGANVLTF
TGCGCCAGCAGCCTCAACAGGGGGCCTGGGGCCAACGTCCTGACTTTC
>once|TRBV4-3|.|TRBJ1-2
CASSQEVGGYGYTF
TGCGCCAGCAGCCAAGAGGTGGGGGGCTATGGCTACACCTTC
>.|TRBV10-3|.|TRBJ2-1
CAISEEGRASGNEQFF
TGTGCCATCAGTGAGGAAGGCAGGGCAAGTGGCAATGAGCAGTTCTTC
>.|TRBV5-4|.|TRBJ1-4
CASSSTDTFNEKLFF
TGTGCCAGCAGCTCGACGGACACCTTTAATGAAAAACTGTTTTTT
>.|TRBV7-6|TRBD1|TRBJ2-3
CASSQGTGRDTQYF
TGTGCCAGCAGCCAAGGGACAGGGAGGGATACGCAGTATTTT
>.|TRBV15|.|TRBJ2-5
CATSRQTGSETQYF
TGTGCCACCAGCAGGCAAACAGGGTCAGAGACCCAGTACTTC
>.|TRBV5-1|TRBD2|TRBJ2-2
CASSLDGGASTGELFF
TGCGCCAGCAGCTTAGACGGGGGGGCCAGCACCGGGGAGCTGTTTTTT
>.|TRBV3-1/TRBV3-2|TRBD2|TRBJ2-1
CASSLDLAGYNEQFF
TGTGCCAGCAGCCTAGATCTAGCGGGGTACAATGAGCAGTTCTTC
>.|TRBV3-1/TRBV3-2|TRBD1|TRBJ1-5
CASSYGQGGQPQHF
TGTGCCAGCAGCTACGGACAGGGCGGCCAGCCCCAGCATTTT
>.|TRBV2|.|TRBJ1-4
CASSEQGPQTDLFF
TGTGCCAGCAGTGAGCAGGGCCCCCAAACCGATCTGTTTTTT
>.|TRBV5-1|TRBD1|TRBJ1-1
CASSLGDRGIRTEAFF
TGCGCCAGCAGCTTGGGTGACAGGGGTATTCGCACTGAAGCTTTCTTT
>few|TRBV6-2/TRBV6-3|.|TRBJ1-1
CASSFQGESTAAFF
TGTGCCAGCAGTTTCCAAGGGGAATCCACCGCAGCTTTCTTT
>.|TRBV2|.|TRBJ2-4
CASGVENIQYF
TGTGCTTCAGGGGTTGAAAACATTCAGTACTTC
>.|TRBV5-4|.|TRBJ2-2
CASSWGAATGELFF
TGTGCCAGCAGCTGGGGAGCGGCCACCGGGGAGCTGTTTTTT
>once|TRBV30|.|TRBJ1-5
CAWSTGISNQPQHF
TGTGCCTGGAGTACGGGTATCAGCAATCAGCCCCAGCATTTT
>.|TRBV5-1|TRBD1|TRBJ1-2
CASSPDRVEGYTF
TGCGCCAGCAGCCCCGACAGGGTCGAGGGCTACACCTTC
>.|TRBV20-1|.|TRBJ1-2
CSASATGASGYTF
TGCAGTGCTAGTGCGACAGGAGCCAGTGGCTACACCTTC